This T cell receptor (beta chain) came from a study of a mutant IDH1 vaccine in newly diagnosed glioma. The CDR3 runs 15 residues. The germline V gene encodes CDR1 SGDLS and CDR2 YYNGEE. V was trimmed by 3 bases and J by 0 bases, leaving 10 bases between them. Regarding time point: baseline, week 1 (first vaccination visit). This sample's treatment: pre-vaccination baseline after standard-of-care therapy. Generated by immunoSEQ multiplex PCR, the TCRdb table keeps only in-frame clones and is missing some. The data contain around 24,000 clones, 93% of them singletons. The rearrangement joins TRBV9 to TRBJ1-3, with D maybe TRBD1 (6 bases). This receptor was obtained from a man between 35 and 55 years old with glioma. The source material was PBMCs, sampled from a glioma patient treated with radiotherapy, temozolomide or both. The DNA for the CDR3 is TGTGCCAGCAGCGGGCGACAGGTCTCTGGAAACACCATATATTTT. Translated: CASSGRQVSGNTIYF.